This T cell receptor beta chain originates from a study of monozygotic twins with inflammatory bowel disease. Input per TCR library consisted of around 3.5 ug of total RNA. Reanalyzing the 5' RACE reads, TCRdb keeps one entry per CDR3 protein, without DNA. This sample carries about 150,000 distinct CDR3 sequences, with more than 0.95% going to the ten biggest clones. Collection yielded approximately 2.6 ml of blood per donor. Sample: blood. This TCR was sampled from a human donor with ulcerative colitis or Crohn's disease, or a healthy co-twin of an affected twin (not recorded which).

CDR3 amino acids: CASYRGFHSYEQYF. This chain links TRBV28 with TRBJ2-7; with no DNA, the TCRdb D assignment of TRBD2 cannot be verified. The CDR3 totals 14 residues. The germline CDR1 and CDR2 sequences are MDHEN and SYDVKM.